This T cell receptor (beta chain) came from a study of T cells in tuberculosis. The study's findings and limits: Cases with active tuberculosis were adults, while controls were adolescents.

CDR1 is LNHDA and CDR2 is SQIVND in the germline V gene (reference sequence). This CDR3 has 15 amino acids. V shed 3 bases, J shed 7 bases, and the junction held 7 bases outside the gene matches. Latent tuberculosis screening used tuberculin skin test and IGRA at entry. Each clinical donor contributed on average around 110,000 T cells from unsorted cryopreserved PBMC. On this clone: Its antigen is undetermined.

The assay was immunoSEQ multiplex PCR, and TCRdb's table has in-frame clones only and misses some. In the table there are approximately 31,000 clones, nearly 97% of which are singletons. This rearrangement joins TRBV19 to TRBJ2-1, with 9 positions matching TRBD2. Sequences were obtained from PBMCs. This clonotype was obtained from a donor aged 10 to 29 with latent tuberculosis or without tuberculosis infection. CDR3 in DNA: TGTGCCAGTAGTATTTTAGCGGGAGCGGGTAATGAGCAGTTCTTC. This translates into CASSILAGAGNEQFF.